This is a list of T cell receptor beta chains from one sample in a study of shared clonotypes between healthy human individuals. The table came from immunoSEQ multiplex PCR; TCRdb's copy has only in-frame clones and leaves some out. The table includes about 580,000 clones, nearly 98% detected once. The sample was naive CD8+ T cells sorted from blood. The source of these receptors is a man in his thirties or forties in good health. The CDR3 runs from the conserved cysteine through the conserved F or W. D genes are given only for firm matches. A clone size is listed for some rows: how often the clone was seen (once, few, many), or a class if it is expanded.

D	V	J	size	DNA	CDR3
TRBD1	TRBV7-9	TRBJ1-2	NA	TGTGCCAGCAGCTCAACCGACAGGGTTCGTGGCTACACCTTC	CASSSTDRVRGYTF
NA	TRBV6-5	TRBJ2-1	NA	TGTGCCAGCAGTTACGACCACTCCTACAATGAGCAGTTCTTC	CASSYDHSYNEQFF
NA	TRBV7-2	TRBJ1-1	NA	TGTGCCAGCAGCCCAACGTGGAGTGGGGCTTTCTTT	CASSPTWSGAFF
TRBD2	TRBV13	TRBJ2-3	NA	TGTGCCAGCAGCTTCGGGACTAGCGGGACTAGCACAGATACGCAGTATTTT	CASSFGTSGTSTDTQYF
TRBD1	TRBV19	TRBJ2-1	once	TGTGCCAGTAGCCCAACCCCGACAGGGAACCCCTCCTACAATGAGCAGTTCTTC	CASSPTPTGNPSYNEQFF
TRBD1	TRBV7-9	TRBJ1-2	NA	TGTGCCAGCAGCCCGAGGACAGGGTTCCTTAACTATGGCTACACCTTC	CASSPRTGFLNYGYTF
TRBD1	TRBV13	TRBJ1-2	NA	TGTGCCAGCCGGGGACAGGGCATAGAGGGCTACACCTTC	CASRGQGIEGYTF
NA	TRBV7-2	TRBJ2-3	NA	TGTGCCAGCAGCTTAGCATACGGCGGGATCACAGATACGCAGTATTTT	CASSLAYGGITDTQYF
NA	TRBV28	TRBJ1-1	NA	TGTGCCAGCAGTCCCAGGACGGATAACCCTGAAGCTTTCTTT	CASSPRTDNPEAFF
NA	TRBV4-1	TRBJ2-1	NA	TGCGCCAGCAGCCAAGATACCGAGGAGCAGTTCTTC	CASSQDTEEQFF
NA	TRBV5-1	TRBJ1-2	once	TGCGCCAGCAGCTTGGGGGGAGATGATGGCTACACCTTC	CASSLGGDDGYTF
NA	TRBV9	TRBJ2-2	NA	TGTGCCAGCAGCTCTCGGACAGGGAGGGACACCGGGGAGCTGTTTTTT	CASSSRTGRDTGELFF
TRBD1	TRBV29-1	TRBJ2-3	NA	TGCAGCGTTGACCCGACAGGGGATTCCTACACAGATACGCAGTATTTT	CSVDPTGDSYTDTQYF
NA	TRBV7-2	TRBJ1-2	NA	TGTGCCAGCAGGATGGACCCGTATGAATCTAACTATGGCTACACCTTC	CASRMDPYESNYGYTF
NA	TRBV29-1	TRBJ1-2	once	TGCAGCGTTGAAGAGCGGTATGGCTACACCTTC	CSVEERYGYTF
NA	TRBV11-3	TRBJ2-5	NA	TGTGCCAGCAGCCCAAGGACCGAGCAAGAGACCCAGTACTTC	CASSPRTEQETQYF
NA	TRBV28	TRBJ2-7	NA	TGTGCCAGCAGTTTTGCAGGGGGGATTGAGCAGTACTTC	CASSFAGGIEQYF
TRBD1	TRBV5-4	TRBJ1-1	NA	TGTGCCAGCAGACTGAAGGGGGCTAGTGAAGCTTTCTTT	CASRLKGASEAFF
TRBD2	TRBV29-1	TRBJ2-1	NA	TGCAGCGTCGGGACTAGGGGCGATTACAATGAGCAGTTCTTC	CSVGTRGDYNEQFF
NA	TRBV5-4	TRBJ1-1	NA	TGTGCCAGCAGCCCCACTACAGGGACCATGAACACTGAAGCTTTCTTT	CASSPTTGTMNTEAFF
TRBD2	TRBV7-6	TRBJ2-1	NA	TGTGCCAGCAGCCCCCCCGGGACTAGCCTCAATGAGCAGTTCTTC	CASSPPGTSLNEQFF
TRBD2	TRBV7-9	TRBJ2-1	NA	TGTGCCAGCAGCTCTACCGCCGCTATTACTAGCGGGAACAATGAGCAGTTCTTC	CASSSTAAITSGNNEQFF
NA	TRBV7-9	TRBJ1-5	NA	TGTGCCAGCAGCTTCGGAGGTTTTAGCAATCAGCCCCAGCATTTT	CASSFGGFSNQPQHF
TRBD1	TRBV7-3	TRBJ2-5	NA	TGTGCCAGCAGACCGGGACAGACCCAAGAGACCCAGTACTTC	CASRPGQTQETQYF
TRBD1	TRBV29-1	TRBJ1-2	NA	TGCAGCGTTGTGGACAGGGGGGAGTATGGCTACACCTTC	CSVVDRGEYGYTF
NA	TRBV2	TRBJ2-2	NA	TGTGCCAGCAGTGAAAGCTCAAGCGGACCGACGATAGGGACCGGGGAGCTGTTTTTT	CASSESSSGPTIGTGELFF
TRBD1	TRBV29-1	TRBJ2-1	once	TGCAGCGTTGAAGGGGGACAGGGGCACAATGAGCAGTTCTTC	CSVEGGQGHNEQFF
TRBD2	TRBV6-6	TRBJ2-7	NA	TGTGCCAGCCGTAGCGGGAGTGACTCCTACGAGCAGTACTTC	CASRSGSDSYEQYF
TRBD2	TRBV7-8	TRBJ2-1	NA	TGTGCCAGCAGCTTAGGAACTAGCGGGGGCTACAATGAGCAGTTCTTC	CASSLGTSGGYNEQFF
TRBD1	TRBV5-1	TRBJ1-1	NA	TGCGCCAGCAGCGGATGGACAGGGGATACTGAAGCTTTCTTT	CASSGWTGDTEAFF
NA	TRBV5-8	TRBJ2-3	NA	TGTGCCAGCAGCCGACGACGGACAAGCACAGATACGCAGTATTTT	CASSRRRTSTDTQYF
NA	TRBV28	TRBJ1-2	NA	TGTGCCAGCAGTCCCCTTGGGGGGGGGCTGGATGGCTACACCTTC	CASSPLGGGLDGYTF
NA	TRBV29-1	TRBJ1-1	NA	TGCAGCGCGTATCACCAGGGGTCCGCTTTCTTT	CSAYHQGSAFF